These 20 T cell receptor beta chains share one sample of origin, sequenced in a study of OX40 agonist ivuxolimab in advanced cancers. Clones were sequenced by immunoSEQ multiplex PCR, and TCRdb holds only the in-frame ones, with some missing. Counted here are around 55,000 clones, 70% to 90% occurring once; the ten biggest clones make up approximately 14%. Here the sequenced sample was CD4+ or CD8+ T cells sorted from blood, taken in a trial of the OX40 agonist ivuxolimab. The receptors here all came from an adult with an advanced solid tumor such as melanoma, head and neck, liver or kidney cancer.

The CDR3 DNA reads TGTGCCATCAGTGACAGGGACAGACTGAACACTGAAGCTTTCTTT. Translating gives CAISDRDRLNTEAFF. The chain employs TRBV10-3 and TRBJ1-1, with 7 positions matching TRBD1. Losses at the gene ends were 3 bases for V and 0 bases for J; bases not matched to a gene: 4. CDR1 ENHRY and CDR2 SYGVKD come from the germline V gene. This CDR3 has 15 amino acids.

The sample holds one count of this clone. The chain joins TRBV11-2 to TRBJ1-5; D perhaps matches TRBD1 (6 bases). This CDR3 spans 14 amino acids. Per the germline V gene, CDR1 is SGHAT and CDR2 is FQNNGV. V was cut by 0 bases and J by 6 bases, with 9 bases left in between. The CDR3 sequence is CASSLDQGSQPQHF. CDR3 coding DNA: TGTGCCAGCAGCTTAGATCAGGGGTCTCAGCCCCAGCATTTT.

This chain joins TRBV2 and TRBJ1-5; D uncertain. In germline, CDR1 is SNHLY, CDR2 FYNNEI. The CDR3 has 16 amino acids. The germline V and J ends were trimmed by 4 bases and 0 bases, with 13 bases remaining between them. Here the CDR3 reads CASSAQSRYSNQPQHF. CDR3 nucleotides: TGTGCCAGCAGTGCACAGAGCCGTTATAGCAATCAGCCCCAGCATTTT.

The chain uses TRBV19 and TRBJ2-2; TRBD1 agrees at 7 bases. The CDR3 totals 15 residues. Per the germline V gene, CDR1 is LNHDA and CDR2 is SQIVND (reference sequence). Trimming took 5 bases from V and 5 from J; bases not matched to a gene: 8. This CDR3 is CASSASGGRTGELFF. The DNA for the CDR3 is TGTGCCAGTAGTGCATCAGGGGGAAGGACCGGGGAGCTGTTTTTT. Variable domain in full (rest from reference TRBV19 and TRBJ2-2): DGGITQSPKYLFRKEGQNVTLSCEQNLNHDAMYWYRQDPGQGLRLIYYSQIVNDFQKGDIAEGYSVSREKKESFPLTVTSAQKNPTAFYLCASSASGGRTGELFFGEGSRLTVL.

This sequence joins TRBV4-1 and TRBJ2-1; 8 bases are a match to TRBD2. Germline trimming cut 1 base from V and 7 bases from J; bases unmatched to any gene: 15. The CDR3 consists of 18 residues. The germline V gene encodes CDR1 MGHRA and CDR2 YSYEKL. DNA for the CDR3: TGCGCCAGCAGCCAAGGCATGGGCGGGAGGTTTTTGTCAAATGAGCAGTTCTTC. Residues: CASSQGMGGRFLSNEQFF.

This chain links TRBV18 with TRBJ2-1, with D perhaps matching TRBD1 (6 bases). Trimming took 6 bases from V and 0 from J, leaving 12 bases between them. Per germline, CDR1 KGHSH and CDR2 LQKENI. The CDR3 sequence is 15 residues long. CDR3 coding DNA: TGTGCCAGCTCGCGGACAGACCTCTCCTACAATGAGCAGTTCTTC. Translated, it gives CASSRTDLSYNEQFF.

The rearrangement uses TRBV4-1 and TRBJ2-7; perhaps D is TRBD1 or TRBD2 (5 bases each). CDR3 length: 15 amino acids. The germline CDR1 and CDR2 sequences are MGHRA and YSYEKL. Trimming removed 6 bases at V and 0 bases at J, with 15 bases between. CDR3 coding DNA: TGCGCCAGCAGACCGAAGTCAGGGAGCTCCTACGAGCAGTACTTC. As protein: CASRPKSGSSYEQYF.

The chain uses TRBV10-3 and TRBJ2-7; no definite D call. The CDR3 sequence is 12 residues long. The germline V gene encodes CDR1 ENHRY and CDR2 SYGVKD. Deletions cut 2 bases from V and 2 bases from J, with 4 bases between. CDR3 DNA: TGTGCCATCAGTGAGGACACCTACGAGCAGTACTTC. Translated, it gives CAISEDTYEQYF.

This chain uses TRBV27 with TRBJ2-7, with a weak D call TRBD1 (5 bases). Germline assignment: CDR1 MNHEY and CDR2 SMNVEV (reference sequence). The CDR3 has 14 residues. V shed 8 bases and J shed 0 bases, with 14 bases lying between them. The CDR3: CASQVRGSSYEQYF. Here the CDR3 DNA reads TGTGCCAGCCAGGTTAGGGGAAGCTCCTACGAGCAGTACTTC.

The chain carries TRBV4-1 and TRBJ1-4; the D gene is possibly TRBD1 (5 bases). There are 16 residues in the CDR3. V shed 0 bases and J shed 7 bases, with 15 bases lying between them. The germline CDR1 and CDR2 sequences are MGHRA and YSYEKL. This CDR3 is CASSQDPLPGREKLFF. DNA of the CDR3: TGCGCCAGCAGCCAAGATCCCCTCCCGGGGCGTGAAAAACTGTTTTTT.

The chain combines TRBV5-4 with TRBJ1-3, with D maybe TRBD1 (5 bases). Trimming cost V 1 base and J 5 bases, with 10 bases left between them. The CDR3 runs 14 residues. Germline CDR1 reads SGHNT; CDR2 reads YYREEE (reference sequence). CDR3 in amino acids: CASSLFGGRNTIYF. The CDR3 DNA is TGTGCCAGCAGCTTGTTTGGGGGTCGAAACACCATATATTTT.

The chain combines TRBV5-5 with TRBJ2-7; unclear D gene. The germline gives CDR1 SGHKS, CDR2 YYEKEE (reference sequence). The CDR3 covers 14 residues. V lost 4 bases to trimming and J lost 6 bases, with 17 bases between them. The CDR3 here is CASSHPIGRAEQYF. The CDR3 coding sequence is TGTGCCAGCAGCCACCCCATAGGACGGGCCGAGCAGTACTTC.

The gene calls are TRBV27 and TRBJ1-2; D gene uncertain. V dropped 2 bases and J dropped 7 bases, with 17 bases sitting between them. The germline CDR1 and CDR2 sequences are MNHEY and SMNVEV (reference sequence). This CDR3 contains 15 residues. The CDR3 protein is CASSLGHGSVGGYTF. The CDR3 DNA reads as TGTGCCAGCAGTTTAGGTCACGGCTCGGTGGGTGGCTACACCTTC.

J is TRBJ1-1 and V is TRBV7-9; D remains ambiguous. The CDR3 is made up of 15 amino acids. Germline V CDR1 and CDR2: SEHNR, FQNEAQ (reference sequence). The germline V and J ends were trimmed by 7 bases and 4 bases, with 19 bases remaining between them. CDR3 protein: CASTPLGEAGTEAFF. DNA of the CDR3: TGTGCCAGCACCCCTTTAGGTGAGGCGGGCACTGAAGCTTTCTTT.

CDR3 in amino acids: CSVDPGETQYF. As DNA, the CDR3 is TGCAGTGTGGATCCCGGTGAGACCCAGTACTTC. V and J are TRBV20-1 and TRBJ2-5, with D uncertain. V lost 7 bases, J lost 5 bases, and 11 bases lay in between. The V gene's germline CDR1 is DFQATT and CDR2 SNEGSKA (reference sequence). This CDR3 spans 11 amino acids.

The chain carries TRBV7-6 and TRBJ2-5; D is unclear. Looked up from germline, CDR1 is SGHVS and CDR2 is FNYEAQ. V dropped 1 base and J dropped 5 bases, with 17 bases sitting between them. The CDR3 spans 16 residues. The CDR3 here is CASSLGWVLEQETQYF. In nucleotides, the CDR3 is TGTGCCAGCAGCTTAGGCTGGGTGTTGGAGCAGGAGACCCAGTACTTC.

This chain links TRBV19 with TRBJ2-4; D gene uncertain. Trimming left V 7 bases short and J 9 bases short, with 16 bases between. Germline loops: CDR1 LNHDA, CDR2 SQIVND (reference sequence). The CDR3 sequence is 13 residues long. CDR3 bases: TGTGCCAGTATGAGCCGGTCAACAACCATTCAGTACTTC. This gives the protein CASMSRSTTIQYF. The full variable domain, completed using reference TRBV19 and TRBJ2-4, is DGGITQSPKYLFRKEGQNVTLSCEQNLNHDAMYWYRQDPGQGLRLIYYSQIVNDFQKGDIAEGYSVSREKKESFPLTVTSAQKNPTAFYLCASMSRSTTIQYFGAGTRLSVL.

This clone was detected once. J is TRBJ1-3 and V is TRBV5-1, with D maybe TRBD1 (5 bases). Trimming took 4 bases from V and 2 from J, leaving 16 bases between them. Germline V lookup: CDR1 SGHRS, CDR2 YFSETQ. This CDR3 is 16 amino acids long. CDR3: CASSLVPGTAGNTIYF. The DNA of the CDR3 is TGCGCCAGCAGCCTTGTCCCTGGGACCGCTGGAAACACCATATATTTT.

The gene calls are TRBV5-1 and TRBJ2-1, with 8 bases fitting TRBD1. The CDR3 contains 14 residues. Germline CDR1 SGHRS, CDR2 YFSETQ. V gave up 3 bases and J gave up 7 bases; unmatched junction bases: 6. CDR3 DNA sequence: TGCGCCAGCAGCTCCAGGGACAGGAGGAATGAGCAGTTCTTC. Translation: CASSSRDRRNEQFF. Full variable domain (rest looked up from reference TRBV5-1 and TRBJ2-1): KAGVTQTPRYLIKTRGQQVTLSCSPISGHRSVSWYQQTPGQGLQFLFEYFSETQRNKGNFPGRFSGRQFSNSRSEMNVSTLELGDSALYLCASSSRDRRNEQFFGPGTRLTVL.

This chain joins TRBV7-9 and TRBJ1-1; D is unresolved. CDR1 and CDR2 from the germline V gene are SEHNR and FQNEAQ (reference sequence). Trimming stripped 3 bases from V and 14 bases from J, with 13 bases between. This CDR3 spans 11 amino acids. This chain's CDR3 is CASSLLRFGFF. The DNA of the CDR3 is TGTGCCAGCAGCTTGCTTCGATTCGGGTTCTTT.